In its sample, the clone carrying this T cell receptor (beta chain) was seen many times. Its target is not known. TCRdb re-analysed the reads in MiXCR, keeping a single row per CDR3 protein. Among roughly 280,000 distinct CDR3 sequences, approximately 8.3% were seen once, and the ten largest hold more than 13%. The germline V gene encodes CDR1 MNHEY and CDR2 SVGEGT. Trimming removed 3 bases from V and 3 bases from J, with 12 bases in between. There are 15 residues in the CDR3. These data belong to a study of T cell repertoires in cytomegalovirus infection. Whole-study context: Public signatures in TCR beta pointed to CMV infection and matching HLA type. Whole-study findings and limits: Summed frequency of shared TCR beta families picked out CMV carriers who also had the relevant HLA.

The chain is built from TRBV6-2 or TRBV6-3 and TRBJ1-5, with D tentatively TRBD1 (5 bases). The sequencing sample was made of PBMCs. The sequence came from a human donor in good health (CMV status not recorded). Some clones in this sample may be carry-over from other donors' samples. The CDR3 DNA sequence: TGTGCCAGCAGTTATCAGGGCTCCTCCAATCAGCCCCAGCATTTT. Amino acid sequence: CASSYQGSSNQPQHF.